Presented here are 21 T cell receptor beta chains from one specimen sequenced in a study of blood T cell repertoires in COVID-19. TCRdb's table, derived via immunoSEQ multiplex PCR, lists solely in-frame clones and lacks some. The table has more than 150,000 clones, around 91% seen once. Input material: peripheral blood. Receptors were obtained from a woman aged 35 to 49 with acute or convalescent COVID-19.

The J gene is TRBJ1-4, the V gene TRBV5-1; D gene unclear. V was pared by 3 bases and J by 0 bases, with 3 bases between. Germline V gene data show CDR1 as SGHRS and CDR2 as YFSETQ. The CDR3 has 13 amino acids. The CDR3 here is CASSSSTNEKLFF. DNA of the CDR3: TGCGCCAGCAGCTCCTCAACTAATGAAAAACTGTTTTTT.

The chain joins TRBV24-1 to TRBJ2-1, with D possibly TRBD2 on 6 matching bases. Germline V gene lookup returns CDR1 KGHDR and CDR2 SFDVKD. V lost 4 bases, J lost 4 bases, and 13 bases lay in between. The CDR3 has 15 residues. This CDR3 reads CATSDSGTVYNEQFF. The CDR3 DNA is TGTGCCACCAGTGACTCCGGGACTGTGTACAATGAGCAGTTCTTC.

The rearrangement joins TRBV6-4 to TRBJ2-2, with D possibly matching TRBD1 (6 bases). Trimming cost V 2 bases and J 6 bases, with 10 bases left between them. The CDR3 runs to 14 residues. Per germline, CDR1 MRHNA and CDR2 SNTAGT. CDR3 region: CASSDLQGAGELFF. The CDR3 nucleotides read TGTGCCAGCAGTGACCTACAGGGCGCCGGGGAGCTGTTTTTT.

The rearrangement uses TRBV19 and TRBJ2-2, with D maybe TRBD2 (5 bases). The germline V gene encodes CDR1 LNHDA and CDR2 SQIVND (reference sequence). CDR3 length: 15 residues. V was clipped by 4 bases and J by 5 bases, with 14 bases between them. The CDR3 DNA reads TGTGCCAGTAGTACTCCGGGATATACTACCGGGGAGCTGTTTTTT. It yields the protein CASSTPGYTTGELFF.

This chain joins TRBV11-3 and TRBJ1-4; possibly TRBD1 for D (5 bases). This CDR3 has 18 amino acids. CDR1 is SGHNT, CDR2 YENEEA, per germline. V shed 2 bases and J shed 7 bases, with 23 bases lying between them. The DNA of the CDR3 is TGTGCCAGCAGCTTAACCCCCTCCGGACGGACACGGTTTGAAAAACTGTTTTTT. Protein sequence: CASSLTPSGRTRFEKLFF. The full variable domain, in which reference TRBV11-3 and TRBJ1-4 provide the parts outside the CDR3, is EAGVVQSPRYKIIEKKQPVAFWCNPISGHNTLYWYLQNLGQGPELLIRYENEEAVDDSQLPKDRFSAERLKGVDSTLKIQPAELGDSAVYLCASSLTPSGRTRFEKLFFGSGTQLSVL.

The chain is built from TRBV29-1 and TRBJ1-1; the D is unclear. Germline V gene lookup returns CDR1 SQVTM and CDR2 ANQGSEA. The V end lost 7 bases, the J end lost 0 bases, and 6 bases lay between the germline ends. CDR3 length: 11 residues. CDR3 nucleotides: TGCAGCGGACAAGTGAACACTGAAGCTTTCTTT. As protein: CSGQVNTEAFF.

This clone was found once. V and J are TRBV19 and TRBJ1-4; the match to TRBD1 covers 10 bases. The V segment lost 7 bases and the J segment 8 bases; nucleotides outside the gene matches: 13. The CDR3 is made up of 16 amino acids. CDR1 and CDR2 (germline): LNHDA, SQIVND (reference sequence). Written as DNA, the CDR3 is TGTGCCAGTACCATATCTGGGGGACAGGGGTACGAAAAACTGTTTTTT. Residues: CASTISGGQGYEKLFF. Full variable domain (missing parts from reference TRBV19 and TRBJ1-4): DGGITQSPKYLFRKEGQNVTLSCEQNLNHDAMYWYRQDPGQGLRLIYYSQIVNDFQKGDIAEGYSVSREKKESFPLTVTSAQKNPTAFYLCASTISGGQGYEKLFFGSGTQLSVL.

The chain couples TRBV24-1 to TRBJ2-5; the match to TRBD1 covers 9 bases. The junction had 9 bases not matched to a gene; V was cut back by 4 bases and J by 4 bases. Germline V gene lookup returns CDR1 KGHDR and CDR2 SFDVKD. The CDR3 has 16 amino acids. In DNA, the CDR3 is TGTGCCACCAGTGACGAGGGGACAGGGATTAGAGAGACCCAGTACTTC. Translation: CATSDEGTGIRETQYF.

The V call is TRBV5-4, the J call TRBJ2-2; D is ambiguous. CDR3 length: 16 residues. From germline, CDR1 is SGHNT and CDR2 YYREEE (reference sequence). V lost 0 bases, J lost 1 base, and 10 bases lay in between. The CDR3: CASSLGGRRNTGELFF. The CDR3 coding sequence is TGTGCCAGCAGCTTGGGCGGCAGACGGAACACCGGGGAGCTGTTTTTT.

The chain joins TRBV19 to TRBJ2-7; TRBD1 might be the D (6 bases). The V gene's germline CDR1 is LNHDA and CDR2 SQIVND (reference sequence). V lost 4 bases to trimming and J lost 4 bases, with 14 bases between them. The CDR3 has 14 residues. The CDR3 DNA reads TGTGCCAGTAGTAGACAGGCCCAACTTTACGAGCAGTACTTC. Translated, it gives CASSRQAQLYEQYF.

The chain recombines TRBV19 with TRBJ2-2, with TRBD1 matching 11 bases. J gave up 4 bases and V 6 bases, and 4 bases lay outside the gene matches. The CDR3 length is 15 residues. Germline CDR1 LNHDA, CDR2 SQIVND (reference sequence). CDR3 protein: CASRRTGGSTGELFF. Written as DNA, the CDR3 is TGTGCCAGTAGACGGACAGGGGGCAGCACCGGGGAGCTGTTTTTT. The full variable domain, with the rest looked up from reference TRBV19 and TRBJ2-2, is DGGITQSPKYLFRKEGQNVTLSCEQNLNHDAMYWYRQDPGQGLRLIYYSQIVNDFQKGDIAEGYSVSREKKESFPLTVTSAQKNPTAFYLCASRRTGGSTGELFFGEGSRLTVL.

The V call is TRBV24-1, the J call TRBJ2-7; TRBD1 is a possible D gene (6 bases). Germline CDR1 is KGHDR and CDR2 is SFDVKD. The CDR3 extends over 15 amino acids. Trimming took off 0 bases at V and 3 bases at J, with 11 bases between the two ends. In DNA form, the CDR3 reads TGTGCCACCAGTGATTTGCGGCAGGGGATCTACGAGCAGTACTTC. Translation gives CATSDLRQGIYEQYF.

The V gene is TRBV28, the J gene TRBJ1-6; 7 bases match TRBD1. The CDR3 extends over 16 amino acids. The V and J ends lost 6 bases and 4 bases, in that order; junction bases with no gene match: 9. The germline V gene encodes CDR1 MDHEN and CDR2 SYDVKM. The CDR3 sequence: CASSHGQDWYNSPLHF. The CDR3 DNA reads as TGTGCCAGCAGCCACGGACAGGACTGGTATAATTCACCCCTCCACTTT.

The gene calls are TRBV4-1 and TRBJ2-3; 15 bases map to TRBD2. Unmatched junction bases numbered 7, after V lost 4 bases and J lost 5 bases. Per the germline V gene, CDR1 is MGHRA and CDR2 is YSYEKL. The CDR3 is 17 amino acids. The CDR3 region is CASSRPGLAGGRDTQYF. The DNA of the CDR3 is TGCGCCAGCAGCCGCCCGGGACTAGCGGGAGGCCGAGATACGCAGTATTTT.

In its sample, this clone was seen a few times. The chain recombines TRBV7-9 with TRBJ2-7; TRBD1 might be the D (6 bases). Germline values: CDR1 SEHNR, CDR2 FQNEAQ (reference sequence). The CDR3 runs 12 residues. Deletions cut 8 bases from V and 4 bases from J, with 12 bases between. CDR3 region: CASGGTGYEQYF. CDR3 sequence (DNA): TGTGCCAGCGGGGGCACGGGATACGAGCAGTACTTC.

This rearrangement joins TRBV3-1 (or the pseudogene TRBV3-2) to TRBJ2-5, with D perhaps matching TRBD1 (5 bases). Germline V gene lookup returns CDR1 LGHDT and CDR2 YNNKEL (reference sequence). The CDR3 covers 13 residues. The germline V and J ends were trimmed by 4 bases and 2 bases, with 8 bases remaining between them. The DNA for the CDR3 is TGTGCCAGCAGCCCGACAGTGCAAGAGACCCAGTACTTC. This sequence encodes CASSPTVQETQYF.

The rearrangement uses TRBV27 and TRBJ2-1; D is uncertain. The germline V gene has CDR1 MNHEY and CDR2 SMNVEV (reference sequence). V was pared by 3 bases and J by 8 bases, with 11 bases between. This CDR3 has 13 amino acids. DNA of the CDR3: TGTGCCAGCAGTTTCCGTCCTAGTCATGAGCAGTTCTTC. Translation: CASSFRPSHEQFF.

This rearrangement joins TRBV3-1 (or the pseudogene TRBV3-2) to TRBJ2-5; TRBD1 matches at 7 bases. Germline CDR1 LGHDT, CDR2 YNNKEL (reference sequence). The length of the CDR3 is 15 residues. Trimming at V came to 1 base and at J to 2 bases, leaving 4 bases not matched to a gene. CDR3 bases: TGTGCCAGCAGCCAAGCTGGGACAGCGCAAGAGACCCAGTACTTC. This gives the protein CASSQAGTAQETQYF.

The J gene is TRBJ2-3, the V gene TRBV2; D gene ambiguous. The CDR3 contains 14 residues. V was cut by 7 bases and J by 2 bases, with 13 bases left in between. Per germline, CDR1 SNHLY and CDR2 FYNNEI. Here the CDR3 DNA reads TGTGCCAGCAATCAGATTATTACCACAGATACGCAGTATTTT. The encoded protein is CASNQIITTDTQYF.

V usage is TRBV12-3 or TRBV12-4 and J usage is TRBJ2-7, with D unresolved. This CDR3 is 13 amino acids long. V was cut by 2 bases and J by 2 bases, with 7 bases left in between. CDR3 sequence reads: CASSLNTPYEQYF. CDR3 nucleotide sequence: TGTGCCAGCAGTTTAAACACCCCCTACGAGCAGTACTTC.

The chain joins TRBV6-5 to TRBJ2-7, with 10 bases fitting TRBD1. Germline V gives CDR1 MNHEY, CDR2 SVGAGI. Trimming took 2 bases from V and 6 from J; bases not matched to a gene: 7. This CDR3 has 15 amino acids. The CDR3 loop reads CASSYGTGVNREQYF. DNA for the CDR3: TGTGCCAGCAGTTACGGGACAGGGGTTAATCGCGAGCAGTACTTC.